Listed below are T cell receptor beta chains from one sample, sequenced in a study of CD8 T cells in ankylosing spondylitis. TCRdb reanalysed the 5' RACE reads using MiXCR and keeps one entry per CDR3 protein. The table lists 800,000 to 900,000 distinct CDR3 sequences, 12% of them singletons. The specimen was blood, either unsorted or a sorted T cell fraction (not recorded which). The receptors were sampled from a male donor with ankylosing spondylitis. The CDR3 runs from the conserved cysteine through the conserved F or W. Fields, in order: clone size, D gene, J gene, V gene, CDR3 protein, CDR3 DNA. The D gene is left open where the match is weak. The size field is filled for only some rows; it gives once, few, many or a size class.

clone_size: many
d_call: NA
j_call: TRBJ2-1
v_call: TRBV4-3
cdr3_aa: CASSREKYNEQFF
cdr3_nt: TGCGCCAGCAGCCGAGAAAAGTACAATGAGCAGTTCTTC

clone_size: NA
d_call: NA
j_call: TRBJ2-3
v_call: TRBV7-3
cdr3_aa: CASSLGVTEDRDTQYF
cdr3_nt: TGTGCCAGCAGCCTTGGCGTGACAGAGGATAGAGATACGCAGTATTTT

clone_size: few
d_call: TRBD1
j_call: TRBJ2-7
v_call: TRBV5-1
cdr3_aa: CASSSHAGTGSEQYF
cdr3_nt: TGCGCCAGCAGCTCACATGCCGGGACAGGGAGCGAGCAGTACTTC

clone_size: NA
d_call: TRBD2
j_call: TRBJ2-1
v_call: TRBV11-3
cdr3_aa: CASSLGAGVGEQFF
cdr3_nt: TGTGCCAGCAGCTTAGGAGCGGGAGTCGGTGAGCAGTTCTTC

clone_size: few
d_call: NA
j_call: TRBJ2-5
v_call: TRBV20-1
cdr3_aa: CSAKDTRQTQYF
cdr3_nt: TGCAGTGCCAAAGACACCCGCCAGACCCAGTACTTC

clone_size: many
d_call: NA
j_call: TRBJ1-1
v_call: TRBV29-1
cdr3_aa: CSVVNRGMNTEAFF
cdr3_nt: TGCAGCGTTGTGAATAGGGGCATGAACACTGAAGCTTTCTTT

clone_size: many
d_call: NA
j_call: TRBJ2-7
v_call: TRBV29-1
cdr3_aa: CSAWGDEQYF
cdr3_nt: TGCAGCGCTTGGGGTGACGAGCAGTACTTC

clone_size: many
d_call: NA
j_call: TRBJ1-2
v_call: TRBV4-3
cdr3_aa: CASSSFVGGNYGYTF
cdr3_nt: TGCGCCAGCAGCTCCTTCGTGGGCGGGAACTATGGCTACACCTTC

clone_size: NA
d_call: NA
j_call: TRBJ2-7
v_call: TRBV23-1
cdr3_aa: CASSQHPGQIQQYF
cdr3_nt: TGCGCCAGCAGCCAACACCCGGGACAAATCCAACAGTACTTC

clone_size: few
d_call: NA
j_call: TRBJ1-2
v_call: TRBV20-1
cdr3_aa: CSARDPRSDGYTF
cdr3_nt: TGCAGTGCTAGAGACCCTCGAAGCGATGGCTACACCTTC

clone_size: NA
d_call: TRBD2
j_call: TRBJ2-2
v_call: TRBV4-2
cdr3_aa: CASSQPGGASGTGELFF
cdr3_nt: TGTGCCAGCAGCCAGCCTGGGGGGGCTAGCGGGACCGGGGAGCTGTTTTTT

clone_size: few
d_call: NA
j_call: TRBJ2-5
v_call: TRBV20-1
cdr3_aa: CSARDESWATKYF
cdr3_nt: TGCAGTGCTAGAGACGAATCCTGGGCCACCAAGTACTTC

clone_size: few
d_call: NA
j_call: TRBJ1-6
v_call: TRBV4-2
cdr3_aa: CASSQELHTPLHF
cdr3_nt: TGTGCCAGCAGCCAAGAACTTCACACACCCCTCCACTTT

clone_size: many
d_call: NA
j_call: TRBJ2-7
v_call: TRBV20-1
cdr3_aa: CSAQQGYEQYF
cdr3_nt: TGCAGTGCTCAACAGGGCTACGAGCAGTACTTC

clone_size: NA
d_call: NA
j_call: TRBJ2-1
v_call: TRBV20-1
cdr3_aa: CSAFPGGDNEQFF
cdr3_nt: TGCAGTGCTTTTCCAGGGGGGGACAATGAGCAGTTCTTC

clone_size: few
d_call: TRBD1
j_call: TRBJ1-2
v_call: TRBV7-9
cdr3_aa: CASYTDRGYGYTF
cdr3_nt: TGTGCCAGCTACACGGACAGGGGCTATGGCTACACCTTC

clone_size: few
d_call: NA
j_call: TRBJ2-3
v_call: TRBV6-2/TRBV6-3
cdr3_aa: CASRSGASTDTQYF
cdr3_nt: TGTGCCAGCAGGTCAGGGGCAAGCACAGATACGCAGTATTTT

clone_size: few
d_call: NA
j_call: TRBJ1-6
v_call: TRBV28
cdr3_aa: CASSLTVSGDSPLHF
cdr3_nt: TGTGCCAGCAGTTTGACAGTCAGTGGCGATTCACCCCTCCACTTT

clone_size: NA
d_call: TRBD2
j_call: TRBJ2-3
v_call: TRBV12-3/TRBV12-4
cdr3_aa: CASSWTSGGARTQYF
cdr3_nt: TGTGCCAGCAGTTGGACTAGCGGGGGGGCCCGTACGCAGTATTTT

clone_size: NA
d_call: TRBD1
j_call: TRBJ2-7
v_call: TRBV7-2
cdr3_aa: CASNFEGGFSYEQYF
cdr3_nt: TGTGCCAGCAACTTCGAAGGGGGCTTCTCCTACGAGCAGTACTTC

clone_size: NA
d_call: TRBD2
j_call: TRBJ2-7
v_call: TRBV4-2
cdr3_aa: CASSRGGSGSSYEQYF
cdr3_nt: TGTGCCAGCAGCCGCGGCGGAAGCGGGAGCAGCTACGAGCAGTACTTC

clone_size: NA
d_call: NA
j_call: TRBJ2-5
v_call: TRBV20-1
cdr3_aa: CSARDRQRQETQYF
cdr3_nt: TGCAGTGCTAGAGATAGACAGCGCCAAGAGACCCAGTACTTC

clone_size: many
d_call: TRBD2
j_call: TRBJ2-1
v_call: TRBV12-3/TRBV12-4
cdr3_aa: CASSLTAGVKVEQFF
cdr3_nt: TGTGCCAGCAGTTTGACGGCGGGAGTAAAAGTAGAGCAGTTCTTC

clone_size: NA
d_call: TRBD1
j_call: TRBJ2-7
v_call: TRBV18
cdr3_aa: CASSPTGTGVWEQYF
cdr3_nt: TGTGCCAGCTCACCGACCGGGACAGGGGTTTGGGAGCAGTACTTC

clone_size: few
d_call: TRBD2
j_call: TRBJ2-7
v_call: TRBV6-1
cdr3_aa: CASSPPGTTSYEQYF
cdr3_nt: TGTGCCAGCAGTCCTCCCGGGACTACCTCCTACGAGCAGTACTTC

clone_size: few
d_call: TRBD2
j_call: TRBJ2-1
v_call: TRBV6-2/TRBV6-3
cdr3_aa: CASSYRLAGGPASYNEQFF
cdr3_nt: TGTGCCAGCAGTTACCGGCTAGCGGGAGGGCCGGCCTCCTACAATGAGCAGTTCTTC

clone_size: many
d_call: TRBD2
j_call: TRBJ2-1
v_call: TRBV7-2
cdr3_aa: CASSLDGGAYNEQFF
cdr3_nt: TGTGCCAGCAGCTTGGACGGGGGGGCCTACAATGAGCAGTTCTTC

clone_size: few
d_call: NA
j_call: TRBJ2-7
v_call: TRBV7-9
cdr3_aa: CASSLYEAGYEQYF
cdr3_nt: TGTGCCAGCAGCCTATACGAGGCGGGGTACGAGCAGTACTTC

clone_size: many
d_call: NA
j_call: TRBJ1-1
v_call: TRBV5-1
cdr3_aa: CASRRTGAANTEAFF
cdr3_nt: TGCGCCAGCAGGAGGACTGGGGCCGCGAACACTGAAGCTTTCTTT

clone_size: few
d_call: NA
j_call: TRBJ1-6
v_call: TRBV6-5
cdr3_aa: CASSYGSLYNSPLHF
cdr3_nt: TGTGCCAGCAGTTACGGCAGTCTATATAATTCACCCCTCCACTTT

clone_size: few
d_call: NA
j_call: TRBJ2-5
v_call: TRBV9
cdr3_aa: CASSVDQAEETQYF
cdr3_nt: TGTGCCAGCAGCGTAGACCAGGCGGAGGAGACCCAGTACTTC

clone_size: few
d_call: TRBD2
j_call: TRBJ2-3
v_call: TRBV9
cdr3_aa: CASSAGLAAYTQYF
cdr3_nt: TGTGCCAGCAGCGCCGGACTAGCGGCCTATACGCAGTATTTT

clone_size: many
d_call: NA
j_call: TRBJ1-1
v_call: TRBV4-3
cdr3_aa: CASSQDLGDTEAFF
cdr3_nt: TGCGCCAGCAGCCAAGATTTGGGGGACACTGAAGCTTTCTTT

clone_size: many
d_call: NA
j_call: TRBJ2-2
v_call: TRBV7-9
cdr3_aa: CASSLGTSNTGELFF
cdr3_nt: TGTGCCAGCAGCTTAGGGACATCGAACACCGGGGAGCTGTTTTTT

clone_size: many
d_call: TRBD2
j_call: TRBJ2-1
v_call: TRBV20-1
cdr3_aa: CSALRTSGSSEQFF
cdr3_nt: TGCAGTGCGCTGCGGACTAGCGGGAGCAGTGAGCAGTTCTTC

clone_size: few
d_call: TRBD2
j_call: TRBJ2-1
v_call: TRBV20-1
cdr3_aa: CSASQFQRGIDEQFF
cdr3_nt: TGCAGTGCTAGTCAGTTCCAGCGGGGGATCGATGAGCAGTTCTTC

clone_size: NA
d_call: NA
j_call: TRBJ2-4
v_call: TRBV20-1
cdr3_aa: CSARPGQIAKNIQYF
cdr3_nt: TGCAGTGCTAGACCCGGACAGATAGCCAAAAACATTCAGTACTTC

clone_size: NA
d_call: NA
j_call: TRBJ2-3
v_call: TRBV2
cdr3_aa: CASTERVRQDTQYF
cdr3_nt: TGTGCCAGCACCGAAAGGGTTAGGCAAGATACGCAGTATTTT

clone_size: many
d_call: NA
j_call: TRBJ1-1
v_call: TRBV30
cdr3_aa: CAFLQYGTPGTEAFF
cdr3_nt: TGTGCCTTCCTACAATACGGGACGCCCGGCACTGAAGCTTTCTTT

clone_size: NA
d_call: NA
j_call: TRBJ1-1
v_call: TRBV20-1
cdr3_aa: CSARDRARREAFF
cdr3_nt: TGCAGTGCTAGAGACAGGGCGAGACGGGAAGCTTTCTTT